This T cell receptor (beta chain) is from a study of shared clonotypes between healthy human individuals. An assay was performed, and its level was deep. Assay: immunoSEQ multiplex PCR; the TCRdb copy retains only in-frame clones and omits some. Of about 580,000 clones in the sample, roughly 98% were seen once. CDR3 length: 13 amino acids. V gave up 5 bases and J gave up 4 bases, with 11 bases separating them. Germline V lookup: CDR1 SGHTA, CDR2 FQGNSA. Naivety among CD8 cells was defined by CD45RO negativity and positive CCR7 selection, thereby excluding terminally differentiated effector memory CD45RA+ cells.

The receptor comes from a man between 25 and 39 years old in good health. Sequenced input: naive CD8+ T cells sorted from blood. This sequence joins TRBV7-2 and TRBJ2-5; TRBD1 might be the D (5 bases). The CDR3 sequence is CASSLEGVETQYF. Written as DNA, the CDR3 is TGTGCCAGCAGCCTCGAAGGGGTAGAGACCCAGTACTTC.